This paragraph reports one TCR beta chain. Different DNA sequences within this sample yield the same CDR3. This sample is drawn from a study of blood T cell repertoires in COVID-19. Per germline, CDR1 SGHNT and CDR2 YYREEE (reference sequence). V was cut by 0 bases and J by 5 bases, with 6 bases left in between. This CDR3 is 13 amino acids long. Per the study methods: Reference gene primer amplification gave nucleated cell count estimates. TCRdb keeps only in-frame clones here, not all; method: immunoSEQ multiplex PCR. The V and J calls and clone size come from that table; D and trimming were worked out from the DNA. Of 250,000 or so clones listed, approximately 90% are singletons.

Sample: PBMCs or T cells enriched from blood (not recorded which). The TCR originated in a middle-aged man who had recovered from COVID-19. The chain carries TRBV5-4 and TRBJ1-5, with no clear D. The CDR3 DNA is TGTGCCAGCAGCTTGGAGGCGGATCAGCCCCAGCATTTT. It translates to CASSLEADQPQHF.